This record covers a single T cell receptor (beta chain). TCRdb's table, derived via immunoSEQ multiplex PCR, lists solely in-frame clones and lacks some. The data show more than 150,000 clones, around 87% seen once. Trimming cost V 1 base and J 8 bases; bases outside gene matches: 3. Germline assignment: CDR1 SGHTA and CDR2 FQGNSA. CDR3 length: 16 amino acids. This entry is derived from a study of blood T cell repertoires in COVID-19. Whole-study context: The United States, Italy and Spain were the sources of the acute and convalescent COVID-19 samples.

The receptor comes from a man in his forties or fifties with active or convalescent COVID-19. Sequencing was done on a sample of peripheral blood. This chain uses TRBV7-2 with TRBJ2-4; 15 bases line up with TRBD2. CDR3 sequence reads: CASSLGTSGGEDIQYF. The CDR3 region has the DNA TGTGCCAGCAGCTTAGGGACTAGCGGGGGGGAAGACATTCAGTACTTC.